This is a list of T cell receptor beta chains from one sample in a study of identical twins. MiXCR was run by TCRdb on the 5' RACE reads, yielding one entry per CDR3 protein. This sample has about 890,000 distinct CDR3 sequences, with around 12% found just once. These data were also filed under a second study, of yellow fever vaccine responses in identical twins.

The source material was PBMCs. The receptors here all came from a young woman in good health. Both conserved end residues are part of each CDR3. The D gene is left open where the match is weak. Size tells how often a clone was seen (once, few, many) or the class of an expanded clone, and some rows leave it out.

clone size	V gene	J gene	D gene	CDR3 protein	CDR3 DNA
NA	TRBV7-9	TRBJ2-3	TRBD1	CASSILQGTDTQYF	TGTGCCAGCAGTATACTACAGGGGACAGATACGCAGTATTTT
NA	TRBV2	TRBJ2-7	TRBD2	CASSEGVAGPYEQYF	TGTGCCAGCAGTGAAGGGGTAGCGGGACCCTACGAGCAGTACTTC
many	TRBV20-1	TRBJ1-6	TRBD1	CSARDSGTGASPLHF	TGCAGTGCTAGAGATTCCGGGACAGGGGCCTCACCCCTCCACTTT
NA	TRBV29-1	TRBJ2-7	NA	CSVEGPATGTYEQYF	TGCAGCGTTGAAGGCCCCGCGACAGGAACCTACGAGCAGTACTTC
few	TRBV5-1	TRBJ2-3	NA	CASSLDEGNTDTQYF	TGCGCCAGCAGCTTGGACGAGGGTAATACAGATACGCAGTATTTT
NA	TRBV20-1	TRBJ2-3	TRBD2	CSATGSGRADTQYF	TGCAGTGCCACCGGTAGCGGGAGGGCAGATACGCAGTATTTT
few	TRBV29-1	TRBJ2-5	NA	CSGRRSLQETQYF	TGCAGCGGACGTAGGAGCTTACAAGAGACCCAGTACTTC
NA	TRBV7-2	TRBJ1-5	NA	CASSQVSYQPQHF	TGTGCCAGCAGCCAAGTGAGCTATCAGCCCCAGCATTTT
few	TRBV6-1	TRBJ1-2	NA	CASIGSGDGYTF	TGTGCCAGCATCGGGTCAGGTGATGGCTACACCTTC
many	TRBV12-3/TRBV12-4	TRBJ2-7	NA	CASSLVYYEQYF	TGTGCCAGCAGTTTAGTCTACTACGAGCAGTACTTC
NA	TRBV21-1	TRBJ2-3	NA	CASRKTSVWTDTQYF	TGTGCCAGCAGAAAAACTAGCGTGTGGACAGATACGCAGTATTTT
few	TRBV7-8	TRBJ2-5	TRBD1	CASSRPGTGYQETQYF	TGTGCCAGCAGCCGACCCGGGACAGGATACCAAGAGACCCAGTACTTC
NA	TRBV5-1	TRBJ2-1	TRBD1	CASSLGQGSVIIYNEQFF	TGCGCCAGCAGCCTTGGACAGGGCTCGGTCATTATCTACAATGAGCAGTTCTTC
many	TRBV4-1	TRBJ2-2	NA	CASRARAGELFF	TGCGCCAGCAGGGCTCGAGCAGGGGAGCTGTTTTTT
NA	TRBV29-1	TRBJ2-3	NA	CSVEGYTRAPASTDTQYF	TGCAGCGTTGAAGGATACACCCGGGCGCCTGCCTCTACAGATACGCAGTATTTT
few	TRBV3-1	TRBJ2-7	NA	CASSQAGDKTYEQYF	TGTGCCAGCAGCCAAGCGGGCGACAAAACCTACGAGCAGTACTTC
NA	TRBV5-1	TRBJ2-5	TRBD1	CASSLNWGQFQETQYF	TGCGCCAGCAGCTTGAACTGGGGACAGTTCCAAGAGACCCAGTACTTC
NA	TRBV20-1	TRBJ2-3	NA	CSARDVESGDTQYF	TGCAGTGCTAGAGATGTCGAGAGTGGAGATACGCAGTATTTT
NA	TRBV7-9	TRBJ2-5	NA	CASSPPQGNRETQYF	TGTGCCAGCAGCCCGCCGCAGGGGAATCGGGAGACCCAGTACTTC
many	TRBV20-1	TRBJ2-2	NA	CSARDLNTGELFF	TGCAGTGCTAGAGATCTAAACACCGGGGAGCTGTTTTTT
few	TRBV7-9	TRBJ1-1	NA	CASSLGLGGAEAFF	TGTGCCAGCAGCTTGGGCTTGGGGGGTGCTGAAGCTTTCTTT
NA	TRBV7-9	TRBJ2-6	NA	CASSLVGTLSGANVLTF	TGTGCCAGCAGCTTAGTTGGAACCCTCTCTGGGGCCAACGTCCTGACTTTC
many	TRBV29-1	TRBJ1-2	NA	CSGGDSYGYTF	TGCAGCGGGGGGGATAGCTATGGCTACACCTTC
NA	TRBV21-1	TRBJ1-5	NA	CASSKAQGKPQHF	TGTGCCAGCAGCAAAGCGCAGGGGAAGCCCCAGCATTTT
NA	TRBV12-3/TRBV12-4	TRBJ1-4	NA	CASRGPQLRNEKLFF	TGTGCCAGCAGAGGGCCACAGCTTAGAAATGAAAAACTGTTTTTT
many	TRBV12-3/TRBV12-4	TRBJ1-6	NA	CASSEQGNNSPLHF	TGTGCCAGCAGTGAACAGGGAAATAATTCACCCCTCCACTTT
NA	TRBV13	TRBJ2-1	TRBD2	CASSLESRLAGQPQSSYNEQFF	TGTGCCAGCAGCTTAGAGTCTAGGCTAGCGGGGCAGCCCCAAAGCTCCTACAATGAGCAGTTCTTC
NA	TRBV24-1	TRBJ2-7	NA	CATSDWRGEQYF	TGTGCCACCAGTGATTGGCGAGGCGAGCAGTACTTC
NA	TRBV2	TRBJ1-2	NA	CARSLPRENYGYTF	TGTGCCAGGTCACTCCCCAGGGAAAACTATGGCTACACCTTC
many	TRBV6-5	TRBJ1-1	NA	CASSPAGGEAFF	TGTGCCAGCAGCCCCGCGGGTGGCGAAGCTTTCTTT
few	TRBV6-1	TRBJ2-1	TRBD2	CASSRLAADYNEQFF	TGTGCCAGCAGCAGACTAGCGGCCGATTACAATGAGCAGTTCTTC
NA	TRBV19	TRBJ2-1	NA	CASSIGPGPGNEQFF	TGTGCCAGTAGTATAGGACCTGGACCGGGCAATGAGCAGTTCTTC
NA	TRBV2	TRBJ2-5	NA	CASSEVGLGETQYF	TGTGCCAGCAGTGAAGTAGGGCTGGGGGAGACCCAGTACTTC
NA	TRBV28	TRBJ1-1	TRBD1	CASSRQGKVVEAFF	TGTGCCAGCAGTCGACAGGGTAAGGTGGTTGAAGCTTTCTTT
many	TRBV7-9	TRBJ2-1	TRBD2	CASNPQRGIGYNEQFF	TGTGCCAGCAACCCACAGCGGGGGATAGGGTACAATGAGCAGTTCTTC
many	TRBV7-8	TRBJ2-2	TRBD2	CASSSLAGGPGELFF	TGTGCCAGCAGCTCCCTAGCGGGAGGTCCCGGGGAGCTGTTTTTT
NA	TRBV19	TRBJ2-5	TRBD2	CASSLVLGSGMRKTQYF	TGTGCCAGTAGTCTAGTCTTGGGTAGCGGGATGAGGAAGACCCAGTACTTC
NA	TRBV20-1	TRBJ2-2	TRBD2	CSARPLLGGRAGELFF	TGCAGTGCCCGACCCCTCCTCGGGGGGAGGGCCGGGGAGCTGTTTTTT
NA	TRBV4-1	TRBJ2-7	NA	CASSQGRNSYEQYF	TGCGCCAGCAGCCAAGGCCGGAACTCCTACGAGCAGTACTTC